A single T cell receptor (beta chain) is shown here with its context. This specimen belongs to a study of blood T cell repertoires in COVID-19. Whole-study context: Some COVID-19 samples were acute and others convalescent; all came from the United States, Italy and Spain. PBMCs, B-cell-depleted T cells, or T cells were the source of the cDNA or gDNA that made up the material.

Per the original data handling: Nucleated cell counts were estimated from reference gene primer amplification. Sequenced by immunoSEQ multiplex PCR; TCRdb stores in-frame clones only, minus some. From that table come the V and J calls and clone size; the DNA was used to work out D and trimming. The data show roughly 67,000 clones, roughly 90% seen once. The germline V gene has CDR1 MNHEY and CDR2 SVGEGT. The CDR3 loop spans 13 amino acids. After removal of 6 bases from V and 6 bases from J, the junction contained 5 bases not matched to a gene. The receptor was isolated from a woman aged 60-75 years with acute or convalescent COVID-19. Sequencing was carried out using peripheral blood. The gene calls are TRBV6-2 or TRBV6-3 and TRBJ2-7, with 10 bases fitting TRBD1. The CDR3 DNA is TGTGCCAGCAGCACGGACAGGGGGTCCGAGCAGTACGTC. Translated, it gives CASSTDRGSEQYV.